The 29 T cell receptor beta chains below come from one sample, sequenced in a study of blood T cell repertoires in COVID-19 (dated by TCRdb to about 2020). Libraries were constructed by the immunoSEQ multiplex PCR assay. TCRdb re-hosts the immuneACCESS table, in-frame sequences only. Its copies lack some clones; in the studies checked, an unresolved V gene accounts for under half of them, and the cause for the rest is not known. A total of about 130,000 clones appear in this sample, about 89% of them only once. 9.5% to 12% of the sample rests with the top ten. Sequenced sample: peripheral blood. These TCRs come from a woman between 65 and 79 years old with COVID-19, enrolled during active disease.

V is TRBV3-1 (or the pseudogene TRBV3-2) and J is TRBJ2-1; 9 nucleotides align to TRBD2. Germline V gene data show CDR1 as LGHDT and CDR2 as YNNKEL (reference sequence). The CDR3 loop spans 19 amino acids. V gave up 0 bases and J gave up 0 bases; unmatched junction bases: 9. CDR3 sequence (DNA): TGTGCCAGCAGCCAAGAAGCGCTAGCGGGGCGATACTCCTACAATGAGCAGTTCTTC. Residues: CASSQEALAGRYSYNEQFF.

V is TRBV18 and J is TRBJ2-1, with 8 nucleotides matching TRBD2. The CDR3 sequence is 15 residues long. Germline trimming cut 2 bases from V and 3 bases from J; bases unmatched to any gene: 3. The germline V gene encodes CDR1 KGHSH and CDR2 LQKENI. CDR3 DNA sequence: TGTGCCAGCTCACCAGGCGGGGGGTTCTACAATGAGCAGTTCTTC. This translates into CASSPGGGFYNEQFF.

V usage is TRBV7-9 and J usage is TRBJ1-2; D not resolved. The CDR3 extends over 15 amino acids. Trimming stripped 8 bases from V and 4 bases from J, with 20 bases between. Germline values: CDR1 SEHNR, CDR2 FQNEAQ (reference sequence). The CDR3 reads CASSREGFSSYGYTF. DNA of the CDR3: TGTGCCAGCTCCCGCGAGGGTTTCAGCAGCTATGGCTACACCTTC.

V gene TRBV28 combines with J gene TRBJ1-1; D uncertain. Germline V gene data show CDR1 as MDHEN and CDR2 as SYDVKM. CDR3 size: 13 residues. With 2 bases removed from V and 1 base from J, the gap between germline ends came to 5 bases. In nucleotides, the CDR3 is TGTGCCAGCAGTTTACTGAGGAACACTGAAGCTTTCTTT. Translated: CASSLLRNTEAFF.

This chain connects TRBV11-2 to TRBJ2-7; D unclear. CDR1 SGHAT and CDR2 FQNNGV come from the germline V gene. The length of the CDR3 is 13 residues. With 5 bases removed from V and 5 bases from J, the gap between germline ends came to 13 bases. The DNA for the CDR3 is TGTGCCAGCAGCCCCTTGGCCTTGAACGAGCAGTACTTC. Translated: CASSPLALNEQYF.

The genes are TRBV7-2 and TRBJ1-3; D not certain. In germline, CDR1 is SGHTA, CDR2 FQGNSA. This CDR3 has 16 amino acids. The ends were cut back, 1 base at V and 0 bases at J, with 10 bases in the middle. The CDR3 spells CASSLGAMSSGNTIYF. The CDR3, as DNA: TGTGCCAGCAGCTTAGGGGCGATGAGCTCTGGAAACACCATATATTTT.

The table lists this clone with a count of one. In DNA, the CDR3 is TGCGCCAGCAGCACTACCGGGACTAGCGGACTTAGGTCCCACTACGAGCAGTACTTC. Translation: CASSTTGTSGLRSHYEQYF. This chain uses TRBV5-1 with TRBJ2-7; TRBD2 matches 11 bases. Germline V lookup: CDR1 SGHRS, CDR2 YFSETQ. There are 19 residues in the CDR3. V shed 4 bases, J shed 3 bases, and the junction held 18 bases outside the gene matches. The whole variable domain, remainder taken from reference TRBV5-1 and TRBJ2-7, is KAGVTQTPRYLIKTRGQQVTLSCSPISGHRSVSWYQQTPGQGLQFLFEYFSETQRNKGNFPGRFSGRQFSNSRSEMNVSTLELGDSALYLCASSTTGTSGLRSHYEQYFGPGTRLTVT.

CDR3 amino acids: CASGRQGARRTEAFF. The CDR3 nucleotides read TGTGCCAGCGGACGACAGGGGGCGCGACGCACTGAAGCTTTCTTT. This chain connects TRBV6-5 to TRBJ1-1; 10 bases are a match to TRBD1. J lost 4 bases, V lost 8 bases, and 10 bases had no gene match. Germline-derived CDR1 and CDR2 are MNHEY and SVGAGI. CDR3 length: 15 amino acids.

The CDR3 is CASSLVQGPADTQYF. In DNA, the CDR3 is TGCGCCAGCAGCTTGGTGCAGGGGCCGGCAGATACGCAGTATTTT. This chain uses TRBV5-1 with TRBJ2-3, with a possible D match to TRBD1 (6 bases). Trimming took off 0 bases at V and 4 bases at J, with 12 bases between the two ends. CDR1 SGHRS and CDR2 YFSETQ come from the germline V gene. This CDR3 is 15 amino acids long.

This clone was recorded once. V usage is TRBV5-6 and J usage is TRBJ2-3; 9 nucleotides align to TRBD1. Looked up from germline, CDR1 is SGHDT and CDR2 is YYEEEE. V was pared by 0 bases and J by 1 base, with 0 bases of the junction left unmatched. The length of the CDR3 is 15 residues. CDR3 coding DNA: TGTGCCAGCAGCTTGGGGACAGGGGGCACAGATACGCAGTATTTT. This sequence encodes CASSLGTGGTDTQYF.

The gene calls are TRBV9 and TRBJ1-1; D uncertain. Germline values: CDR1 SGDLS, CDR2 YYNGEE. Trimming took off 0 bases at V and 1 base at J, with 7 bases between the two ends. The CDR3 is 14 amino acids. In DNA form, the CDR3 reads TGTGCCAGCAGCGTAGGTGGCCCGAACACTGAAGCTTTCTTT. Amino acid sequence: CASSVGGPNTEAFF.

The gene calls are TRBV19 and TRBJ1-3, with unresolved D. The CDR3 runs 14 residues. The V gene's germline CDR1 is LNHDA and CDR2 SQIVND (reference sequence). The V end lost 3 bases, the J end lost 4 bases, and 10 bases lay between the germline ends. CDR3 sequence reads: CASSIGEVGNTIYF. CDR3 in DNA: TGTGCCAGTAGTATTGGTGAGGTCGGAAACACCATATATTTT.

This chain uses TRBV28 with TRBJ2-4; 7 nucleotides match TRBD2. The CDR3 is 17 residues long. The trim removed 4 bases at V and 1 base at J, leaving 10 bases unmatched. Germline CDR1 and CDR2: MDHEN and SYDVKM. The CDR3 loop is CASSSPRGDRAKNIQYF. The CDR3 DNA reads TGTGCCAGCAGTTCCCCCCGGGGGGATAGGGCCAAAAACATTCAGTACTTC.

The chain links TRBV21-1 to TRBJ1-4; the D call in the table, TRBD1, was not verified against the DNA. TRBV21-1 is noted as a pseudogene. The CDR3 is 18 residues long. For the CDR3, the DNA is TGTGCCAGCAGCCCCCGGGACAGGGCGCCCCTAACTAATGAAAAACTGTTTTTT. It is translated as CASSPRDRAPLTNEKLFF.

CDR3 residues: CASSAYPRGEKLFF. The CDR3 DNA reads as TGTGCCAGCTCAGCCTACCCACGGGGAGAAAAACTGTTTTTT. This chain joins TRBV18 and TRBJ1-4; unclear D gene. V lost 5 bases, J lost 8 bases, and 15 bases lay in between. CDR3 length: 14 amino acids. Germline CDR1 and CDR2: KGHSH and LQKENI.

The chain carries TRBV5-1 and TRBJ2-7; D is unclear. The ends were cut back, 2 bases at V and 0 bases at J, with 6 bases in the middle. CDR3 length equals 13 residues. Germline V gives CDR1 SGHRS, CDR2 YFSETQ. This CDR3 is CASSFGNSYEQYF. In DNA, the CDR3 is TGCGCCAGCAGCTTTGGCAACTCCTACGAGCAGTACTTC.

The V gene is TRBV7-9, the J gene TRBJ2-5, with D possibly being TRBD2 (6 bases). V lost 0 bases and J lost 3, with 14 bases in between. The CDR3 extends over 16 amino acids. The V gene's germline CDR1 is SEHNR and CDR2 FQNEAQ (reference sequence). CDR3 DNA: TGTGCCAGCAGCTTAGCGCGCGGGACGGAGGAAGAGACCCAGTACTTC. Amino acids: CASSLARGTEEETQYF.

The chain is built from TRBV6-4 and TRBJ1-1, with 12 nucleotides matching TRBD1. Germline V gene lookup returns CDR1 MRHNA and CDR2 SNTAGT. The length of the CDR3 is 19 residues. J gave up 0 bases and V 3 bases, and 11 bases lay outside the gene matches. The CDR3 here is CASSEFPAGTGGMNTEAFF. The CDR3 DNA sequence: TGTGCCAGCAGTGAGTTCCCCGCCGGGACAGGGGGCATGAACACTGAAGCTTTCTTT.

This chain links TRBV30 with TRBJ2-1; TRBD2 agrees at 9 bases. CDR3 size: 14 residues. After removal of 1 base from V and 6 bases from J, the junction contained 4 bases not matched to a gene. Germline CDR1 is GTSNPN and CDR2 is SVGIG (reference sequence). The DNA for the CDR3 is TGTGCCTGGAGTGGGGGCGGGGGGGCCAATGAGCAGTTCTTC. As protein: CAWSGGGGANEQFF. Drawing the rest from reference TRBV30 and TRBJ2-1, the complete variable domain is SQTIHQWPATLVQPVGSPLSLECTVEGTSNPNLYWYRQAAGRGLQLLFYSVGIGQISSEVPQNLSASRPQDRQFILSSKKLLLSDSGFYLCAWSGGGGANEQFFGPGTRLTVL.

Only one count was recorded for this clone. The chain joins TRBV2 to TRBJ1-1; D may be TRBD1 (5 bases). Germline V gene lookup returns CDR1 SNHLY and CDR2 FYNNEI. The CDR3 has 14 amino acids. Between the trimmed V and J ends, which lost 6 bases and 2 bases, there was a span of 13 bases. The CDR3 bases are TGTGCCAGCAGGGGCAGGGCCAGAAACACTGAAGCTTTCTTT. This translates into CASRGRARNTEAFF.

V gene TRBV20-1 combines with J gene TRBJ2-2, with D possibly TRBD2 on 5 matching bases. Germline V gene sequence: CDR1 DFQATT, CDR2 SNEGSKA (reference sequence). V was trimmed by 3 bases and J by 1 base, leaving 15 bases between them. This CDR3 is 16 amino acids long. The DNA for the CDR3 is TGCAGTGCTAGTTTTTTGGGCGGGCTGAACACCGGGGAGCTGTTTTTT. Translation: CSASFLGGLNTGELFF.

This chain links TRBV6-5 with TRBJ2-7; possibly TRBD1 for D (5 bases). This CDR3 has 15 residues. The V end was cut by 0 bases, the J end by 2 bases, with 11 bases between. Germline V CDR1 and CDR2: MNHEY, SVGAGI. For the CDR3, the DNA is TGTGCCAGCAGTTACTCGAGGACGGACACCTACGAGCAGTACTTC. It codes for CASSYSRTDTYEQYF.

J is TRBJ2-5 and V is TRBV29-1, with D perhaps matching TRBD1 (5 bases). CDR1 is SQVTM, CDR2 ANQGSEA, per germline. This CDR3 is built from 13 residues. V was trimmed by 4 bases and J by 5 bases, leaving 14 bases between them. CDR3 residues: CSVVYSGWETQYF. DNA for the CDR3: TGCAGCGTTGTATACTCAGGGTGGGAGACCCAGTACTTC.

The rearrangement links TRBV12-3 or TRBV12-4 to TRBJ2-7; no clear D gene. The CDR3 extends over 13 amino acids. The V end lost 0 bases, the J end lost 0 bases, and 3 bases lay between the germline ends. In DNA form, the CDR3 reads TGTGCCAGCAGTTTAGCCATCTCCTACGAGCAGTACTTC. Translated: CASSLAISYEQYF.

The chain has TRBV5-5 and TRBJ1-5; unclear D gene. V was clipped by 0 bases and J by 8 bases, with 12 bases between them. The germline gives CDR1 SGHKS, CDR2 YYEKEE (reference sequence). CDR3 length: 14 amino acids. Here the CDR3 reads CASSLGARQEPQHF. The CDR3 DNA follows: TGTGCCAGCAGCTTGGGGGCCCGCCAGGAGCCCCAGCATTTT.

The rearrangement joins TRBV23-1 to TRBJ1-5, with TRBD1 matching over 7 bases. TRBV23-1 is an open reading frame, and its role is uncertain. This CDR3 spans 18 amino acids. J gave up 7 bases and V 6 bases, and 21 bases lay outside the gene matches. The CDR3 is CASSHYPDRLRVGQPQHF. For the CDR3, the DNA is TGCGCCAGCAGCCACTACCCGGACAGGCTACGGGTTGGGCAGCCCCAGCATTTT.

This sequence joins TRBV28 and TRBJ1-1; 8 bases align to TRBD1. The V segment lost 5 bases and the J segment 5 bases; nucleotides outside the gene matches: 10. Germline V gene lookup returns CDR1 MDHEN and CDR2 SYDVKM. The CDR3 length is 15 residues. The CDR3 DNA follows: TGTGCCAGCAGTGCCTATGGGACAGGAGGAACTGAAGCTTTCTTT. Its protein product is CASSAYGTGGTEAFF.

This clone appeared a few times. The CDR3 bases are TGTGCCAGCAGTTATCCTAGCGGACCCTCTGGGGCCAACGTCCTGACTTTC. Translating it yields CASSYPSGPSGANVLTF. The rearrangement joins TRBV6-2 or TRBV6-3 to TRBJ2-6; 7 nucleotides line up with TRBD2. The CDR3 is made up of 17 amino acids. Germline V gives CDR1 MNHEY, CDR2 SVGEGT. V trimming: 3 bases; J trimming: 0 bases; junction bases outside the gene matches: 5.

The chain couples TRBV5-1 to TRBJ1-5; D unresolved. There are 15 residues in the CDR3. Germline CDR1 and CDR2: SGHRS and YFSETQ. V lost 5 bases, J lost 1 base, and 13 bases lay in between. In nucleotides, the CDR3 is TGCGCCAGCAGTGAGGGTATACAGAGCAATCAGCCCCAGCATTTT. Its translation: CASSEGIQSNQPQHF.